The clone carrying this T cell receptor beta chain was seen more than once but under ten times. Its specificity is unknown. The sample is drawn from a study of cytomegalovirus exposure and HLA in healthy donors. The PCR ran on 60 Vbeta and 13 Jbeta primers. Sequencing used immunoSEQ multiplex PCR; TCRdb keeps in-frame clones, though not all of them. The sample has over 100,000 clones; approximately 70% are singletons. CDR3 size: 13 residues. Germline V gene lookup returns CDR1 SQVTM and CDR2 ANQGSEA. V dropped 1 base and J dropped 4 bases, with 8 bases sitting between them. Study-level findings and limits: A missense DCLRE1C variant was associated with V- and J-gene trimming of TCR beta chains in a later analysis, and an independent cohort replicated the association. Sequencing probably produced one cluster of sequence variants that were highly shared. Data from an earlier analysis indicated that most TCR beta V segments were productive either about 87% or about 30% of the time.

V gene TRBV29-1 combines with J gene TRBJ2-1; D remains ambiguous. The sequence was obtained from a man aged 25-45 years in good health and CMV-seropositive. Sequencing input: PBMCs. The CDR3 DNA follows: TGCAGCGTTGAAGGGCAAATTTACAATGAGCAGTTCTTC. As protein: CSVEGQIYNEQFF.